A selection of T cell receptor beta chains follows, all from one sample in a study of early T cells in non-severe SARS-CoV-2 infection. TCRdb re-called the 5' RACE reads with MiXCR, one entry per CDR3 protein. The table lists about 56,000 distinct CDR3 sequences, over 13% of them singletons. The input for sequencing was whole blood, taken at baseline. Receptors originate from an adult who was a healthcare worker with PCR-confirmed SARS-CoV-2 infection or an uninfected control (not recorded which). Each CDR3 is given with its conserved first and last residue. D genes are given only for firm matches. Size values are once, few and many counts, or a class for expanded clones, and some rows have none.

TRBV6-6	TRBJ2-3	NA	NA	TGTGCCAGCAATGTCGACCCTGGGACAGATACGCAGTATTTT	CASNVDPGTDTQYF
TRBV7-8	TRBJ2-3	few	TRBD2	TGTGCCAGCTCCTTACGGTGGACTAGCGGGAGGACAGATACGCAGTATTTT	CASSLRWTSGRTDTQYF
TRBV12-3/TRBV12-4	TRBJ1-4	few	NA	TGTGCCAGCAGTCCGATTAATGAAAAACTGTTTTTT	CASSPINEKLFF
TRBV3-1	TRBJ2-3	few	NA	TGTGCCAGCAGCCACGGACAGCGCACAGATACGCAGTATTTT	CASSHGQRTDTQYF
TRBV6-5	TRBJ2-1	few	NA	TGTGCCAGCAGTTCCCTTTTCCAGGAGAGAGCGGGTGAGCAGTTCTTC	CASSSLFQERAGEQFF
TRBV10-3	TRBJ2-3	few	TRBD2	TGTGCCATCAGCCGGACTAGCGGGGTCCCAGATACGCAGTATTTT	CAISRTSGVPDTQYF
TRBV2	TRBJ2-5	NA	NA	TGTGCCAGCGGCCCCGGTGCAGGGATCCAAGAGACCCAGTACTTC	CASGPGAGIQETQYF
TRBV9	TRBJ1-4	many	NA	TGTGCCAGCAGCCCGGGGCCGATTGAAAAACTGTTTTTT	CASSPGPIEKLFF
TRBV19	TRBJ1-5	NA	NA	TGTGCCAGTAGTTCAGGATATTCGCTTATGAATCAGCCCCAGCATTTT	CASSSGYSLMNQPQHF
TRBV6-5	TRBJ1-5	NA	TRBD1	TGTGCCAGCAGCCCTAACCGGGACAGGGGGCACCAGCCCCAGCATTTT	CASSPNRDRGHQPQHF